Following are 24 T cell receptor beta chains from one sample sequenced in a study of T cells in Graves' hyperthyroidism and ophthalmopathy. The source material, RNA transcripts, was used to amplify TCR beta CDR3 regions. Primed by the HTBI set, a first-round RT-PCR was run on the TCR CDR3. TCRdb analysed the multiplex PCR reads with MiXCR anew, one entry per CDR3 protein. Of roughly 800,000 distinct CDR3 sequences in the sample, 35% to 40% were seen once. The source material was blood. These receptors came from a man between 18 and 35 years old with Graves' hyperthyroidism.

The rearrangement links TRBV4-1 to TRBJ2-5; D remains ambiguous. V dropped 1 base and J dropped 9 bases, with 12 bases sitting between them. CDR3 length: 13 amino acids. The V gene's germline CDR1 is MGHRA and CDR2 YSYEKL. The DNA for the CDR3 is TGCGCCAGCAGCCAAGGGGCAGAATGGGCCCAGTACTTC. It translates to CASSQGAEWAQYF.

The chain employs TRBV7-8 and TRBJ2-7, with D possibly TRBD2 on 5 matching bases. V was pared by 6 bases and J by 2 bases, with 17 bases between. The CDR3 totals 15 residues. CDR1 and CDR2 from the germline V gene are SGHVS and FQNEAQ. The CDR3 region is CASSLSRAGAYEQYF. The CDR3 coding sequence is TGTGCCAGCAGTTTATCTCGCGCGGGTGCCTACGAGCAGTACTTC.

The V and J genes are TRBV24-1 and TRBJ2-7; either TRBD1 or TRBD2 may fit D (6 bases each). Germline assignment: CDR1 KGHDR and CDR2 SFDVKD. The CDR3 length is 12 residues. V lost 11 bases and J lost 0, with 10 bases in between. The CDR3 reads CASGTFSYEQYF. Written as DNA, the CDR3 is TGTGCCAGCGGGACATTCTCCTACGAGCAGTACTTC.

This chain uses TRBV5-8 with TRBJ1-2; no firm D call. CDR1 and CDR2 from the germline V gene are SGHTS and YDEGEE. With 4 bases removed from V and 4 bases from J, the gap between germline ends came to 17 bases. This CDR3 has 15 residues. CDR3 sequence reads: CASSPRPIPPYGYTF. CDR3 in DNA: TGTGCCAGCAGCCCCAGACCCATTCCCCCCTATGGCTACACCTTC.

This chain joins TRBV10-3 and TRBJ1-5; no reliable D call. The CDR3 runs 13 residues. V lost 4 bases and J lost 3, with 7 bases in between. From germline, CDR1 is ENHRY and CDR2 SYGVKD. The CDR3 spells CAISARSNQPQHF. The CDR3 coding sequence is TGTGCCATCAGTGCCCGGTCCAATCAGCCCCAGCATTTT.

As to this clonotype: This could be a read error, since a much larger clone is one nucleotide away. The chain couples TRBV29-1 to TRBJ1-5; TRBD1 matches at 7 bases. This CDR3 spans 13 amino acids. Per the germline V gene, CDR1 is SQVTM and CDR2 is ANQGSEA. CDR3 bases: TGCAGCGTTGCAAGGGGGCTCAATCAGTCCCAGCATTTT. Residues: CSVARGLNQSQHF.

This clonotype was recorded many times. The J gene is TRBJ1-1, the V gene TRBV5-1, with 9 bases matching TRBD1. J lost 6 bases, V lost 2 bases, and 5 bases had no gene match. The CDR3 covers 14 residues. The V gene's germline CDR1 is SGHRS and CDR2 YFSETQ. Here the CDR3 DNA reads TGCGCCAGCAGCTTAGACAGGGGGTACCCTGAAGCTTTCTTT. Residues: CASSLDRGYPEAFF. The whole variable domain, remainder taken from reference TRBV5-1 and TRBJ1-1, is KAGVTQTPRYLIKTRGQQVTLSCSPISGHRSVSWYQQTPGQGLQFLFEYFSETQRNKGNFPGRFSGRQFSNSRSEMNVSTLELGDSALYLCASSLDRGYPEAFFGQGTRLTVV.

The chain links TRBV5-1 to TRBJ2-5, with D perhaps matching TRBD1 (5 bases). There are 13 residues in the CDR3. V lost 3 bases, J lost 3 bases, and 9 bases lay in between. Looked up from germline, CDR1 is SGHRS and CDR2 is YFSETQ. The CDR3 loop reads CASSYLQEETQYF. The DNA of the CDR3 is TGCGCCAGCAGCTACTTACAGGAAGAGACCCAGTACTTC.

This clonotype occurred a few times. The V call is TRBV6-5, the J call TRBJ2-7; perhaps TRBD1 as D (5 bases). The V end was cut by 4 bases, the J end by 0 bases, with 10 bases between. The V gene's germline CDR1 is MNHEY and CDR2 SVGAGI. CDR3 length: 14 amino acids. The CDR3 bases are TGTGCCAGCAGTTCCCCAGGGTACTCCTACGAGCAGTACTTC. It yields the protein CASSSPGYSYEQYF.

This clonotype has only a few counts. The chain joins TRBV7-6 to TRBJ1-1, with D possibly TRBD1 on 5 matching bases. CDR3 length: 17 residues. CDR1 SGHVS and CDR2 FNYEAQ come from the germline V gene. V gave up 5 bases and J gave up 4 bases, with 23 bases separating them. The CDR3 loop is CASSQTRAGIGGTEAFF. The CDR3 DNA reads as TGTGCCAGCAGCCAAACCCGCGCAGGGATCGGTGGCACTGAAGCTTTCTTT.

The chain links TRBV4-3 to TRBJ2-5, with 8 bases that match TRBD2. V shed 3 bases and J 10 bases; nucleotides not matched to a gene: 10. From germline, CDR1 is LGHNA and CDR2 YSLEER. This CDR3 has 14 amino acids. The CDR3 protein is CASSHGGDEEGQYF. The DNA for the CDR3 is TGCGCCAGCAGCCACGGGGGGGATGAGGAAGGCCAGTACTTC.

J is TRBJ1-4 and V is TRBV9; weak D call: TRBD1 (6 bases). The CDR3 has 15 residues. V dropped 3 bases and J dropped 8 bases, with 17 bases sitting between them. Germline values: CDR1 SGDLS, CDR2 YYNGEE. This CDR3 reads CASSGGGGAIEKLFF. CDR3 DNA: TGTGCCAGCAGCGGAGGTGGGGGGGCGATCGAAAAACTGTTTTTT.

The CDR3 here is CASSPSPYYEQYF. DNA for the CDR3: TGTGCCAGCAGCCCCAGCCCCTACTACGAGCAGTACTTC. This rearrangement joins TRBV9 to TRBJ2-7, with D unresolved. This CDR3 is built from 13 residues. The germline V gene encodes CDR1 SGDLS and CDR2 YYNGEE. V was cut by 4 bases and J by 3 bases, with 11 bases left in between.

CDR3 region: CASSLRQGIEQYF. CDR3 DNA: TGTGCCAGCAGCTTACGACAGGGGATCGAGCAGTACTTC. The genes are TRBV11-3 and TRBJ2-7, with 8 nucleotides matching TRBD1. Germline CDR1 and CDR2: SGHNT and YENEEA. The CDR3 extends over 13 amino acids. J was trimmed by 6 bases and V by 2 bases; bases with no gene match: 3.

This clonotype was picked up many times. V and J are TRBV7-9 and TRBJ2-7, with D unresolved. CDR1 SEHNR and CDR2 FQNEAQ come from the germline V gene (reference sequence). The CDR3 runs 12 residues. Trimming took 2 bases from V and 6 from J, leaving 8 bases between them. CDR3 region: CASSLTSSEQYF. CDR3 bases: TGTGCCAGCAGCTTAACGAGCAGCGAGCAGTACTTC.

The V and J genes are TRBV29-1 and TRBJ2-7, with D tentatively TRBD2 (6 bases). The CDR3 sequence is 13 residues long. The V end was cut by 0 bases, the J end by 6 bases, with 12 bases between. CDR1 is SQVTM, CDR2 ANQGSEA, per germline. The CDR3 nucleotides are TGCAGCGTTGAAGACGGAGGGGCCGGCGAGCAGTACTTC. As protein: CSVEDGGAGEQYF.

This clonotype was seen many times. The genes are TRBV2 and TRBJ2-5; D is undetermined. V lost 3 bases and J 1 base, leaving 9 bases between the germline ends. The CDR3 totals 14 residues. CDR1 and CDR2 from the germline V gene are SNHLY and FYNNEI. The CDR3 reads CASSDGRPQETQYF. CDR3 DNA: TGTGCCAGCAGTGACGGTAGACCCCAAGAGACCCAGTACTTC.

This clonotype occurred a few times. This rearrangement joins TRBV7-9 to TRBJ2-7, with 9 bases that match TRBD2. Germline CDR1 reads SEHNR; CDR2 reads FQNEAQ (reference sequence). The J segment lost 3 bases and the V segment lost 4 bases, leaving 10 bases of the junction unmatched. The CDR3 sequence is 16 residues long. This CDR3 is CASSSSFSGSGYEQYF. The CDR3 bases are TGTGCCAGCAGCTCCTCCTTTAGCGGGAGTGGCTACGAGCAGTACTTC.

The chain carries TRBV5-1 and TRBJ2-7; TRBD1 aligns across 8 bases. Per germline, CDR1 SGHRS and CDR2 YFSETQ. The CDR3 spans 16 residues. Trimming removed 0 bases from V and 3 bases from J; junction bases left unmatched: 8. The CDR3 bases are TGCGCCAGCAGCTTGGGACAGGGGATCCCCCTCTACGAGCAGTACTTC. Its translation: CASSLGQGIPLYEQYF. Complete variable domain (other parts from reference TRBV5-1 and TRBJ2-7): KAGVTQTPRYLIKTRGQQVTLSCSPISGHRSVSWYQQTPGQGLQFLFEYFSETQRNKGNFPGRFSGRQFSNSRSEMNVSTLELGDSALYLCASSLGQGIPLYEQYFGPGTRLTVT.

This clonotype was counted only a few times. The chain recombines TRBV4-1 with TRBJ1-2, with D perhaps matching TRBD1 (5 bases). V lost 1 base, J lost 8 bases, and 14 bases lay in between. This CDR3 comprises 14 residues. Per germline, CDR1 MGHRA and CDR2 YSYEKL. CDR3 residues: CASSQVSRGTGYTF. The CDR3 DNA follows: TGCGCCAGCAGCCAAGTATCGCGGGGGACGGGCTACACCTTC.

This chain connects TRBV7-9 to TRBJ1-1; unclear D gene. The CDR3 runs to 14 residues. Per the germline V gene, CDR1 is SEHNR and CDR2 is FQNEAQ (reference sequence). The ends were cut back, 4 bases at V and 2 bases at J, with 11 bases in the middle. As DNA, the CDR3 is TGTGCCAGCAGCTCTCAGGACGGCAACACTGAAGCTTTCTTT. This sequence encodes CASSSQDGNTEAFF.

At least ten counts were recorded for this clonotype. The CDR3 DNA reads as TGCGCCAGCTCAGGGAACATGAACACTGAAGCTTTCTTT. Its translation: CASSGNMNTEAFF. The V gene is TRBV10-1, the J gene TRBJ1-1; perhaps TRBD1 as D (5 bases). Trimming shortened V by 8 bases and J by 0 bases, and 10 bases separated the two germline ends. The length of the CDR3 is 13 residues. Germline V CDR1 and CDR2: WNHNN, SYGVQD (reference sequence).

The rearrangement links TRBV12-3 or TRBV12-4 to TRBJ2-7; 7 bases line up with TRBD2. J was trimmed by 6 bases and V by 4 bases; bases with no gene match: 9. There are 14 residues in the CDR3. This chain's CDR3 is CASSSHQGGREQYF. The CDR3, as DNA: TGTGCCAGCAGTTCACATCAGGGAGGGCGCGAGCAGTACTTC.

This clonotype appeared a few times. This rearrangement joins TRBV20-1 to TRBJ1-1; 9 nucleotides align to TRBD1. V lost 1 base to trimming and J lost 4 bases; unmatched junction nucleotides: 10. Germline-derived CDR1 and CDR2 are DFQATT and SNEGSKA (reference sequence). There are 16 residues in the CDR3. The CDR3 loop reads CSARGGNRGRGTEAFF. CDR3 in DNA: TGCAGTGCTAGAGGCGGGAACAGGGGGCGCGGCACTGAAGCTTTCTTT.